This TCR beta chain was profiled in a study of long-term antiretroviral therapy in people with HIV. Study observations and caveats: Dominant in the repertoire at all time points were clones expanded before ART.

Germline CDR1 and CDR2: SQVTM and ANQGSEA. This CDR3 contains 14 residues. Trimming removed 6 bases from V and 4 bases from J, with 17 bases in between. Survey-level immunoSEQ v3.0 assays were run. The repertoire was sequenced with immunoSEQ multiplex PCR; TCRdb's copy has only in-frame clones and lacks some. The table has roughly 19,000 clones, 82% seen once. Remarks on this clone: As yet, its antigen is unknown.

This receptor was identified in a man aged 40-49 years with HIV. The sample here was unsorted PBMCs, taken less than 2.5 years after starting antiretroviral therapy. The genes are TRBV29-1 and TRBJ2-3; a possible D gene is TRBD2 (6 bases). CDR3 sequence reads: CSVGGGYKSDTQYF. The CDR3, as DNA: TGCAGCGTGGGAGGAGGGTACAAATCAGATACGCAGTATTTT.